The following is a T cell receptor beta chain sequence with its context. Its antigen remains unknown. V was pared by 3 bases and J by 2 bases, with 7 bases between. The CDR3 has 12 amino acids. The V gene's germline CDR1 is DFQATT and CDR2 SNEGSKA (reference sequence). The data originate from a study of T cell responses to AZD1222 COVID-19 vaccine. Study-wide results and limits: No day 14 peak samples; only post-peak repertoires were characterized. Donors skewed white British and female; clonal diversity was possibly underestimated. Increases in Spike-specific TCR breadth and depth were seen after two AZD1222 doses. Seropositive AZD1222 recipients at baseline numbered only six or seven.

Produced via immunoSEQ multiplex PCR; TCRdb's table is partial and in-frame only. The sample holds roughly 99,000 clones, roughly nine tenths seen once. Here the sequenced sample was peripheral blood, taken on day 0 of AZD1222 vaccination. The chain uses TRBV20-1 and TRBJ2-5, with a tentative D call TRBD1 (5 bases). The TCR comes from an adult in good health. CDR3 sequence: CSASNRQETQYF. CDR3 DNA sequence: TGCAGTGCTAGTAACAGGCAAGAGACCCAGTACTTC.